This T cell receptor (beta chain) was identified in a study of shared clonotypes between healthy human individuals. Libraries were prepared by immunoSEQ multiplex PCR; TCRdb keeps only in-frame clonotypes and omits some of them. Among roughly 2.5 million clones listed, approximately 92% were seen once. What was sequenced was naive CD4+ T cells sorted from blood. Subset described: CD45RA+ positively selected. This TCR derives from a man aged 18 to 30 in good health.

This CDR3 is CAWSGGLANSPLHF. CDR3 DNA: TGTGCCTGGAGCGGGGGCCTAGCAAATTCACCCCTCCACTTT. This chain joins TRBV30 and TRBJ1-6, with TRBD1 as a possible D gene (6 bases). Germline CDR1 reads GTSNPN; CDR2 reads SVGIG (reference sequence). Trimming shortened V by 3 bases and J by 7 bases, and 13 bases separated the two germline ends. This CDR3 comprises 14 residues.